A selection of T cell receptor beta chains follows, all from one sample in a study of T cell responses to AZD1222 COVID-19 vaccine. Measured with immunoSEQ multiplex PCR; TCRdb has only the in-frame clones, and not every one. The sample consists of 78,000 or so clones, roughly 75% of them appearing once. The starting material was peripheral blood, obtained 28 days after the second AZD1222 dose. The receptor source for this set is an adult who received the AZD1222 COVID-19 vaccine. CDR3s include the opening cysteine and the closing phenylalanine or tryptophan. The D gene is left open where the match is weak. A row's size may be missing; if present it is once, few, many or a size class.

d_call,v_call,clone_size,j_call,cdr3_nt,cdr3_aa
TRBD1,TRBV6-5,NA,TRBJ1-5,TGTGCCAGCAGACCCGGGACAGATAGACAGCCCCAGCATTTT,CASRPGTDRQPQHF
NA,TRBV9,few,TRBJ1-3,TGTGCCAGCAGCCTCTCCGGGGGGGCCGGAAACACCATATATTTT,CASSLSGGAGNTIYF
NA,TRBV28,many,TRBJ2-2,TGTGCCAGCAGTTTTATGCACGGGGGAAATGCCGGGGAGCTGTTTTTT,CASSFMHGGNAGELFF
NA,TRBV5-1,few,TRBJ1-1,TGCGCCAGCAGCTTGGACGTTTTAGGCACTGAAGCTTTCTTT,CASSLDVLGTEAFF
NA,TRBV2,once,TRBJ2-5,TGTGCCAGCAAAGGACCGGGGGAAGAGACCCAGTACTTC,CASKGPGEETQYF
NA,TRBV24-1,once,TRBJ2-5,TGTGCCACCAGTGATTCGGGATTTGAGACCCAGTACTTC,CATSDSGFETQYF
TRBD2,TRBV5-1,once,TRBJ2-7,TGCGCCAGCAGCTTGGTGGACCGGGGGGGGTCCTACGAGCAGTACTTC,CASSLVDRGGSYEQYF
NA,TRBV27,few,TRBJ1-2,TGTGCCAGCAGTTTAGGCAATTCCTATGGCTACACCTTC,CASSLGNSYGYTF
NA,TRBV21-1,once,TRBJ1-3,TGTGCCAGCAGCAAACCCGGACAGGGACTTAACGGGGACACCATATATTTT,CASSKPGQGLNGDTIYF
NA,TRBV7-3,NA,TRBJ2-2,TGTGCCAGCAGCTTAAACCCAAACACCGGGGAGCTGTTTTTT,CASSLNPNTGELFF
NA,TRBV19,few,TRBJ1-2,TGTGCCAGTACCCTTGGGGGACCTAACTATGGCTACACCTTC,CASTLGGPNYGYTF
TRBD2,TRBV9,NA,TRBJ2-1,TGTGCCAGCAGTTTTAATCCAAAAACTAGCGGGGGGGTTGGCAATGAGCAGTTCTTC,CASSFNPKTSGGVGNEQFF
NA,TRBV5-6,NA,TRBJ2-2,TGTGCCAGCAGCTTGCTGGGCGTAACGAACACCGGGGAGCTGTTTTTT,CASSLLGVTNTGELFF
NA,TRBV7-2,NA,TRBJ2-3,TGTGCCAGCGGGGGCCCCGGGGAGAGCTCACAGTATTTT,CASGGPGESSQYF
NA,TRBV19,NA,TRBJ2-1,TGTGCCAGTAGTCCGGGACTCGCGAATGAGCAGTTCTTC,CASSPGLANEQFF
NA,TRBV25-1,NA,TRBJ1-1,TGTGCCAGCAGTCCCGGGACTGAAGCTTTCTTT,CASSPGTEAFF
NA,TRBV6-5,NA,TRBJ2-7,TGTGCCAGCAGTACTACGGGTCTGTCCTACGAGCAGTACTTC,CASSTTGLSYEQYF
TRBD1,TRBV7-9,NA,TRBJ2-3,TGTGCCAGCCAGACAGGGGCCACAGATACGCAGTATTTT,CASQTGATDTQYF
NA,TRBV3-1/TRBV3-2,NA,TRBJ2-3,TGTGCCAGCCGGGGGCCCACAGATACGCAGTATTTT,CASRGPTDTQYF
NA,TRBV10-1,once,TRBJ1-5,TGCGCCAGCAGTGAGAATCTGGGGCCCCAGCATTTT,CASSENLGPQHF
NA,TRBV28,NA,TRBJ1-1,TGTGCGTGGTCCTCGAACACTGAAGCTTTCTTT,CAWSSNTEAFF
TRBD1,TRBV5-1,NA,TRBJ1-4,TGCGCCAGCAGCTTGGGGCAGGGGGCGGATGAAAAACTGTTTTTT,CASSLGQGADEKLFF
NA,TRBV11-1,NA,TRBJ2-7,TGTGCCAGCAGCTTACGTGGTAGCGGAACCTACGAGCAGTACTTC,CASSLRGSGTYEQYF
NA,TRBV6-6,NA,TRBJ1-5,TGTGCCAGCAGTTACGGGGCTTTCCAGCCCCAGCATTTT,CASSYGAFQPQHF
TRBD1,TRBV5-1,NA,TRBJ2-2,TGCGCCAGCAGCTTGGCTCGCACAGGGGGCAGGGGGGAGCTGTTTTTT,CASSLARTGGRGELFF
NA,TRBV7-9,NA,TRBJ1-1,TGTGCCAGCAGCTTTCCGTGGAACACTGAAGCTTTCTTT,CASSFPWNTEAFF
NA,TRBV4-1,NA,TRBJ1-4,TGCGCCAGCAGCCCACCGGGGCAGTCCAATGAAAAACTGTTTTTT,CASSPPGQSNEKLFF
NA,TRBV6-1,NA,TRBJ2-7,TGTGCCAGCAGTGATAGGTCGGGGCACGAGCAGTACTTC,CASSDRSGHEQYF
NA,TRBV7-9,NA,TRBJ2-3,TGTGCCAGCAGCCTCCCTCTCACAGGGCAAGATACGCAGTATTTT,CASSLPLTGQDTQYF
NA,TRBV4-2,NA,TRBJ1-6,TGTGCCAGCAGCCAAGAGCCGTTAAATTCACCCCTCCACTTT,CASSQEPLNSPLHF
NA,TRBV7-6,NA,TRBJ2-2,TGTGCCAGCAGCTTACCGGGAGCCTTAACAGGGGAGCTGTTTTTT,CASSLPGALTGELFF
NA,TRBV6-1,NA,TRBJ1-2,TGTGCCAGCAGTGAACAGGGCGTTAGCAACGGCTACACCTTC,CASSEQGVSNGYTF
NA,TRBV5-1,NA,TRBJ1-6,TGCGCCAGCAGCTTGGAACCGCTGAGCTCCTATAATTCACCCCTCCACTTT,CASSLEPLSSYNSPLHF
NA,TRBV25-1,NA,TRBJ1-1,TGTGCCAGCAGTGTCTTAGGACGGAACGAAGCTTTCTTT,CASSVLGRNEAFF
NA,TRBV19,few,TRBJ1-2,TGTGCCAGTAGCCCGGAGGGATTAGGTGGCTACACCTTC,CASSPEGLGGYTF
NA,TRBV19,once,TRBJ1-5,TGTGCCACCGAAGGAGGGGCGGGAACCTTTCGGAATCAGCCCCAGCATTTT,CATEGGAGTFRNQPQHF
NA,TRBV30,NA,TRBJ1-2,TGTGCCTGGACCCGACAGACTAACTATGGCTACACCTTC,CAWTRQTNYGYTF
TRBD2,TRBV6-5,NA,TRBJ2-7,TGTGCCAGCAGGGAGACTAGCGGGGGGCGCTACGAGCAGTACTTC,CASRETSGGRYEQYF
NA,TRBV28,NA,TRBJ1-4,TGTGCCAGCAGTACACCCCAGGAAAAACTGTTTTTT,CASSTPQEKLFF
TRBD1,TRBV11-3,few,TRBJ2-2,TGTGCCAGCAGCCTGGACAGGGTTTGGGGCACCGGGGAGCTGTTTTTT,CASSLDRVWGTGELFF